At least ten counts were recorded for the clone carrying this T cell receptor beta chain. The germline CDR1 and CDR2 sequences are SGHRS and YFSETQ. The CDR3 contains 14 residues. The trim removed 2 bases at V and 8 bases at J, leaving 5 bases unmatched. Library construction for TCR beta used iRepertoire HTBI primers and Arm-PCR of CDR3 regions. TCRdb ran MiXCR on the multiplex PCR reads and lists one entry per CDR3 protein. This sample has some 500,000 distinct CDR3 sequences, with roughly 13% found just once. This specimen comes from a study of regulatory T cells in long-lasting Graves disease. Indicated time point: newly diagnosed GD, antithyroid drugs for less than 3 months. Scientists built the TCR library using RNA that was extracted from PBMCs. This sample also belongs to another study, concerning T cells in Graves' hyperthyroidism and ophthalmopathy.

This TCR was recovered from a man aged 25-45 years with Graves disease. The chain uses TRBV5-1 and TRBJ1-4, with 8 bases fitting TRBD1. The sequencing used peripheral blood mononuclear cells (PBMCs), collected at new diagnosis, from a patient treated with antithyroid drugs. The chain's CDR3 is CASSLGQGLEKLFF. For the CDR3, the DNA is TGCGCCAGCAGCTTAGGACAGGGTTTGGAAAAACTGTTTTTT.